Described below is a single TCR beta chain sequence and its context. No antigen is known for it. The entry originates in a study of T cell responses to AZD1222 COVID-19 vaccine. Study-level points and caveats: White British donors predominated, females outnumbered males, and clonal diversity was possibly underestimated. Sampled repertoires all dated from after the peak T cell response.

Germline-derived CDR1 and CDR2 are MGHDK and SYGVNS. The CDR3 totals 15 residues. Between the trimmed V and J ends, which lost 4 bases and 1 base, there was a span of 14 bases. Sequenced by immunoSEQ multiplex PCR; TCRdb stores in-frame clones only, minus some. The sample holds approximately 180,000 clones; around 90% are singletons and the top ten take under 7.5%. The rearrangement joins TRBV25-1 to TRBJ2-7; no definite D call. The material sequenced was peripheral blood, taken on day 0 of AZD1222 vaccination. The origin of this receptor is an adult in good health. In nucleotides, the CDR3 is TGTGCCAGCAGTGGGACGACTGGGCTTTCCTACGAGCAGTACTTC. Translated, it gives CASSGTTGLSYEQYF.